This entry is about one T cell receptor (beta chain). What it binds is not known. These data belong to a study of blood T cells in healthy people across ages. Trimming removed 2 bases from V and 4 bases from J, with 9 bases in between. The CDR3 sequence is 13 residues long. The germline CDR1 and CDR2 sequences are MDHEN and SYDVKM. Primed by a sample-barcoded 5' primer and a J-beta primer mix, a second PCR proceeded for about 7 to 11 cycles. Every cDNA molecule carried a tag from a template-switch adaptor bearing 12 random nucleotides. In TCRdb, the 5' RACE reads were re-called with MiXCR into one record per CDR3 protein. The sample contains nearly 800,000 distinct CDR3 sequences, about 56% of which appear only once. Study-wide points: While age rose, TCR beta diversity per million T cells dropped in a roughly linear way.

Each donor was a healthy Caucasian individual from Russia, aged about 6 to 100. The sequence came from a man aged 35-49 years in good health. Material: blood. V is TRBV28 and J is TRBJ2-7; D ambiguous. CDR3 in DNA: TGTGCCAGCAGTTTAATGAAAGGATACGAGCAGTACTTC. Amino acids: CASSLMKGYEQYF.